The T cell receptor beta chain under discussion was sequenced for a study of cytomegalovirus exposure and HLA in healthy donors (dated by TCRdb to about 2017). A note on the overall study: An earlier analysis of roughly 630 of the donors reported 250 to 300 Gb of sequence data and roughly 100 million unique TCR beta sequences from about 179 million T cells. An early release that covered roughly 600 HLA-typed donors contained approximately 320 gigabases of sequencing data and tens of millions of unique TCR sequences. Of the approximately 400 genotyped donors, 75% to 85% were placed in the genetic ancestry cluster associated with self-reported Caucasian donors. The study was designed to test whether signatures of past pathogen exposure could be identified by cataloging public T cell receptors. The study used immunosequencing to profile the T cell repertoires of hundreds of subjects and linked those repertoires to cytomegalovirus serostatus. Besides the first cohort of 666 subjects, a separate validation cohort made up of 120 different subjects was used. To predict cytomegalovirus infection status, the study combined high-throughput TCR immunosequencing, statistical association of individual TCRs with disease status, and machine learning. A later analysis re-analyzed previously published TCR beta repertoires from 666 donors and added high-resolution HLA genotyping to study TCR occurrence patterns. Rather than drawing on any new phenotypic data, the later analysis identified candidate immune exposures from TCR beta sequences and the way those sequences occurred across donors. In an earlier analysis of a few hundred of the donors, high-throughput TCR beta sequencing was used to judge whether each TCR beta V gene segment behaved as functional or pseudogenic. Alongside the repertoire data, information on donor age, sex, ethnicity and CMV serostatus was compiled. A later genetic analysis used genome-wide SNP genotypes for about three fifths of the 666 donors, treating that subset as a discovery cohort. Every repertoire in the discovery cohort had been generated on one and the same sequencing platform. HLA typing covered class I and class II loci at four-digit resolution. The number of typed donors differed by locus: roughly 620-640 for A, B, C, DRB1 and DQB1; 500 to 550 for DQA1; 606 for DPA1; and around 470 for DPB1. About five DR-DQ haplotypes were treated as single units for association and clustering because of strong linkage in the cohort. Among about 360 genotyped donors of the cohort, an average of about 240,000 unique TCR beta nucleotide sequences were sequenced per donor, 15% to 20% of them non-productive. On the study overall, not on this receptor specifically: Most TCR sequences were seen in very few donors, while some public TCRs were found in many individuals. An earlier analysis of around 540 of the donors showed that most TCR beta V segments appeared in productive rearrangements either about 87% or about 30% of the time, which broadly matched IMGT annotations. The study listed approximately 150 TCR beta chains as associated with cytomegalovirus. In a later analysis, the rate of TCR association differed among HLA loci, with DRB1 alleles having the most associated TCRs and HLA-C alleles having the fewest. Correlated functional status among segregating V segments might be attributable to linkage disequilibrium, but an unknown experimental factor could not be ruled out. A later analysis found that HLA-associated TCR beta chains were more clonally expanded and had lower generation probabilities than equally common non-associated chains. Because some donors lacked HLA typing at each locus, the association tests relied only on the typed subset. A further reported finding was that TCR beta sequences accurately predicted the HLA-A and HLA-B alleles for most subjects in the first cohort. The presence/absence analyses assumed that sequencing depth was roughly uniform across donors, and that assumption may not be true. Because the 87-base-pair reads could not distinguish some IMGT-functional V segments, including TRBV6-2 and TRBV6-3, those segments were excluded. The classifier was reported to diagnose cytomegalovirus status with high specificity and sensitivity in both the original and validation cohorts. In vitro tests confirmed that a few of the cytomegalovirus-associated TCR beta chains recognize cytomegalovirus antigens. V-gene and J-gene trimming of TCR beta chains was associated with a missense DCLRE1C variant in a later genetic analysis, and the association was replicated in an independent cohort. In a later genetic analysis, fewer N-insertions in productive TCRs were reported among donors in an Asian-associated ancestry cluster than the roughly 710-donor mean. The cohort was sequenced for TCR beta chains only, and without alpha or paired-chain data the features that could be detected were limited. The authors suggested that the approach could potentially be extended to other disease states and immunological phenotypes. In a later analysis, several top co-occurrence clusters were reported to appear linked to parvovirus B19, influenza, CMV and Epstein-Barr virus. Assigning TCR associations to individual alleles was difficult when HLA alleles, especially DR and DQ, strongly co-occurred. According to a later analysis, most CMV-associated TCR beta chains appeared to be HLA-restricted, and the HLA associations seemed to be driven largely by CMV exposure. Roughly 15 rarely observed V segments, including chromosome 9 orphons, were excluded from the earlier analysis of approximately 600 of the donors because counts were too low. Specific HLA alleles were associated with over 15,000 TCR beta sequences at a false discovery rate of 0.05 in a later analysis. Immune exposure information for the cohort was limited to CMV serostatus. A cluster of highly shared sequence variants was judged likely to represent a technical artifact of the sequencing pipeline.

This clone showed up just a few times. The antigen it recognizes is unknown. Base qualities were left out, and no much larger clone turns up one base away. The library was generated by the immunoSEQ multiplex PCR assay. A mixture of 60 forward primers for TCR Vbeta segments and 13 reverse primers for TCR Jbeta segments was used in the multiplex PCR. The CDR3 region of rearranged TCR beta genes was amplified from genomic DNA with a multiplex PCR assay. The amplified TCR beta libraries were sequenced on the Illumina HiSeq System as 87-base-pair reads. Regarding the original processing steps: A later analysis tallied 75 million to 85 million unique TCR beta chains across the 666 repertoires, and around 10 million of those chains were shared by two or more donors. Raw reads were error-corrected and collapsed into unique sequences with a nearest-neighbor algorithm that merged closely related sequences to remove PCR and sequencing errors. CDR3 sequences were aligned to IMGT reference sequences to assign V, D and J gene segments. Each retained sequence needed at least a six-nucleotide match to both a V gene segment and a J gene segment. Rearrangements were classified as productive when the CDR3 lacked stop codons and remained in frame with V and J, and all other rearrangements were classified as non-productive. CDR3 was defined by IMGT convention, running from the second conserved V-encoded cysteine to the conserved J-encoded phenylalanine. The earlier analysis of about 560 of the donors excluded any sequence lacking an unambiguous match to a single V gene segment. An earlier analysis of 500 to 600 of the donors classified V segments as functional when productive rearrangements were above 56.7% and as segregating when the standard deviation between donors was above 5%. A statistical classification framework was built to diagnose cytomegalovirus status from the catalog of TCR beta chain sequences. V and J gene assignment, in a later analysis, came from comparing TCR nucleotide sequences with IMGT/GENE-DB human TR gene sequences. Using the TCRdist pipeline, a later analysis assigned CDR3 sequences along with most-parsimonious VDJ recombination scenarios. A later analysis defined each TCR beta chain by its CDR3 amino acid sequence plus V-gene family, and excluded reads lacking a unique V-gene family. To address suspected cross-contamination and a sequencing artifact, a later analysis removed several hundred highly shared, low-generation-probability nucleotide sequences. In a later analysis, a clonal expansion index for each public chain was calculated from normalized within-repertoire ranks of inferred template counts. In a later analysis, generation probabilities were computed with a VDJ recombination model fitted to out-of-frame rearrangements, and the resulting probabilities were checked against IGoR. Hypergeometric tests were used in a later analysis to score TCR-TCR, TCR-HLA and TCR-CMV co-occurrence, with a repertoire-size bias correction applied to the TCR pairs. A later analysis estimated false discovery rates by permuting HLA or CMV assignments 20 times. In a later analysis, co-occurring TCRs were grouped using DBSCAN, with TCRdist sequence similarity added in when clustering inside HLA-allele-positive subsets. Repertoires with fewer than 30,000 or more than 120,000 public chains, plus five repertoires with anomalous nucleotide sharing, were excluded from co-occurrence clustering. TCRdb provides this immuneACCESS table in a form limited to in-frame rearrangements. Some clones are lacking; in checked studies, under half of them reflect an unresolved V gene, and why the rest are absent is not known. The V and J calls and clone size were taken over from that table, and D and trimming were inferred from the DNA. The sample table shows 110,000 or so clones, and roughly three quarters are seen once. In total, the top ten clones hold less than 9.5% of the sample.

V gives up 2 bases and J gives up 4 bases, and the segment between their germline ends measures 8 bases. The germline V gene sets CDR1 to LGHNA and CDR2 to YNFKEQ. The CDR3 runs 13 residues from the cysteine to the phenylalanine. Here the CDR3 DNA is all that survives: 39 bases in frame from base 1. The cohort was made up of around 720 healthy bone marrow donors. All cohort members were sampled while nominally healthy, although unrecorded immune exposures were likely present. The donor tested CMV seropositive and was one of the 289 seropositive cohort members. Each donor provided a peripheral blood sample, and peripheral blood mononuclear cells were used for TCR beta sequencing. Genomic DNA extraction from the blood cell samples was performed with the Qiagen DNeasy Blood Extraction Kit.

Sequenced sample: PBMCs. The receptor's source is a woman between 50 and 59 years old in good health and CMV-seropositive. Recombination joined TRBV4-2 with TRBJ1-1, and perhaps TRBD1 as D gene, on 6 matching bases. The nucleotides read TGTGCCAGCAGCCAAAAAGGGGGCACTGAAGCTTTCTTT. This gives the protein CASSQKGGTEAFF.